The T cell receptor (beta chain) under discussion was sequenced for a study of CD8+CD57+ T cells in acquired aplastic anemia. Regarding the study as a whole: Sharing between patients and controls was observed for twenty-nine CD8+ CDR3 sequences.

Profiles of TCR beta VDJ and CDR3 were generated from a genomic DNA template. TCRdb ran MiXCR on the reads and lists one entry per CDR3 protein. The sample has approximately 160,000 distinct CDR3 sequences, roughly 50% seen once. Comments on this clonotype: The target antigen is unknown.

The germline V gene encodes CDR1 MGHDK and CDR2 SYGVNS. The CDR3 extends over 15 amino acids. V was pared by 5 bases and J by 9 bases, with 10 bases of the junction left unmatched. Whoever was chosen for sequencing had shown CD8+CD57+ cell expansion by flow cytometry. The specimen sequenced was sorted CD4+, CD8+, or CD8+CD57+ T cells (not recorded which) from PBMCs. This receptor was obtained from a human donor with aplastic anemia. The chain couples TRBV25-1 to TRBJ2-1; 10 bases agree with TRBD2. CDR3 residues: CASSLSGTSVSEQFF. For the CDR3, the DNA is TGTGCCAGCAGTCTCTCCGGGACTAGCGTCAGTGAGCAGTTCTTC.